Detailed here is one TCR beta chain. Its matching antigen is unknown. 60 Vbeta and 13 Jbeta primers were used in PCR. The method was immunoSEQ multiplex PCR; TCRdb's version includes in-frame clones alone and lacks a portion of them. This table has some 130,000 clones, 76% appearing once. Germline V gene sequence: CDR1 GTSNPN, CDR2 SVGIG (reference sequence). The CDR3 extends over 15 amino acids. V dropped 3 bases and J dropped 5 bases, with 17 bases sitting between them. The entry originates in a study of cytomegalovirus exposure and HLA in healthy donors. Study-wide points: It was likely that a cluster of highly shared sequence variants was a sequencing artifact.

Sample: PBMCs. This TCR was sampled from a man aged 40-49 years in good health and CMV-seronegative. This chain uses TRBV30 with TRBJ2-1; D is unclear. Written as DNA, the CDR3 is TGTGCCTGGAGCCTCGATGGCCAGATAAACAATGAGCAGTTCTTC. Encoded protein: CAWSLDGQINNEQFF.